This T cell receptor beta chain was recorded in a study of cytomegalovirus exposure and HLA in healthy donors (dated by TCRdb to the late 2010s). At the level of the whole study: An earlier analysis of 587 of the donors reported about 300 Gb of sequence data and 90 million to 120 million unique TCR beta sequences obtained from around 180 million T cells. An early release covering around 630 HLA-typed donors comprised approximately 290 gigabases of sequencing data and approximately 85 million unique TCR sequences. Of the 398 genotyped donors, 70% to 90% were placed in the genetic ancestry cluster associated with self-reported Caucasian donors. The study was designed to test whether signatures of past pathogen exposure could be identified by cataloging public T cell receptors. The study used immunosequencing to profile the T cell repertoires of several hundred subjects and linked those repertoires to cytomegalovirus serostatus. A separate validation cohort of over a hundred different subjects was used in addition to the 666-subject first cohort. To predict cytomegalovirus infection status, the study combined high-throughput TCR immunosequencing, statistical association of individual TCRs with disease status, and machine learning. A later analysis re-examined previously published TCR beta repertoires from 600 to 700 donors and added high-resolution HLA genotyping to investigate patterns of TCR occurrence. In the later analysis, no new phenotypic data were used to find candidate immune exposures; instead, reliance was placed on TCR beta sequences and their occurrence across donors. To decide whether each TCR beta V gene segment behaved as functional or pseudogenic, an earlier analysis of approximately 600 of the donors relied on high-throughput TCR beta sequencing. Donor age, sex, ethnicity and CMV serostatus were collected together with the repertoire data. In a later genetic analysis, genome-wide SNP genotypes for about 65% of the roughly 670 donors were used, and that subset was treated as a discovery cohort. All discovery cohort repertoires had been generated on a single sequencing platform. Both class I and class II loci were covered by HLA typing, at four-digit resolution. Typing coverage varied by locus: roughly 620-630 donors for A, B, C, DRB1 and DQB1; roughly 560 for DQA1; 606 for DPA1; approximately 490 for DPB1. Because of strong linkage in the cohort, 5 or 6 DR-DQ haplotypes were treated as single units for association and clustering. Among a few hundred genotyped donors of the cohort, an average of approximately 250,000 unique TCR beta nucleotide sequences were sequenced per donor, roughly 20% of them non-productive. What the authors observed across the whole study: According to a later analysis, parvovirus B19, influenza, CMV and Epstein-Barr virus appeared linked to several top co-occurrence clusters. Cytomegalovirus status was reported to be diagnosed by the classifier with high specificity and sensitivity in both the original and validation cohorts. An association between a missense DCLRE1C variant and V-gene and J-gene trimming of TCR beta chains was found in a later genetic analysis and replicated in an independent cohort. Only TCR beta chains were sequenced in this cohort, and the absence of alpha or paired-chain data limited detectable features. A few of the identified cytomegalovirus-associated TCR beta chains were confirmed in vitro to be specific for cytomegalovirus antigens. Compared with equally common non-associated chains, HLA-associated TCR beta chains in a later analysis were more clonally expanded and had lower generation probabilities. The presence/absence analyses assumed that sequencing depth was roughly uniform across donors, and that assumption may not be true. In a later analysis, TCR association rates were found to vary across HLA loci, with the most associated TCRs seen for DRB1 alleles and the fewest for HLA-C alleles. In an earlier analysis of roughly 560 of the donors, most TCR beta V segments were observed in productive rearrangements about 90% or about 30% of the time, broadly matching IMGT annotations. Correlated functional status among segregating V segments might be attributable to linkage disequilibrium, but an unknown experimental factor could not be ruled out. In a later analysis, about 16,000 TCR beta sequences were associated with specific HLA alleles at a false discovery rate of 0.05. Most TCR sequences were seen in very few donors, while some public TCRs were found in many individuals. In the study, some 160 TCR beta chains were listed as associated with cytomegalovirus. Assigning TCR associations to individual alleles was difficult when HLA alleles, especially DR and DQ, strongly co-occurred. Most CMV-associated TCR beta chains appeared to be HLA-restricted in a later analysis, and the HLA associations seemed to be driven largely by CMV exposure. Some IMGT-functional V segments, including TRBV6-2 and TRBV6-3, could not be told apart with the 87-base-pair reads, so those segments were excluded. In a later genetic analysis, fewer N-insertions in productive TCRs were reported among donors in an Asian-associated ancestry cluster than the approximately 670-donor mean. The authors suggested that the approach could potentially be generalized to other disease states and immunological phenotypes. The earlier analysis of about 600 of the donors excluded approximately 17 rarely observed V segments, including chromosome 9 orphons, because counts were too low. HLA typing was unavailable for some donors at each locus, so association tests used only the typed subset. The only immune exposure information available for the cohort was CMV serostatus. A cluster of highly shared sequence variants was judged likely to be a technical artifact of the sequencing pipeline. A further reported finding was that TCR beta sequences accurately predicted the HLA-A and HLA-B alleles for most subjects in the first cohort.

The library was made by the immunoSEQ multiplex PCR assay. A mixture of 60 forward primers for TCR Vbeta segments and 13 reverse primers for TCR Jbeta segments was used in the multiplex PCR. The CDR3 region of rearranged TCR beta genes was amplified from genomic DNA with a multiplex PCR assay. Amplified TCR beta libraries were sequenced as 87-base-pair reads on the Illumina HiSeq System. In the authors' own workflow: In a later analysis, roughly 80 million unique TCR beta chains were counted across the approximately 670 repertoires, and roughly 11 million of these chains were shared by at least two donors. A nearest-neighbor algorithm error-corrected the raw reads and collapsed the reads into unique sequences, merging closely related sequences to remove PCR and sequencing errors. To assign V, D and J gene segments, CDR3 sequences were aligned to IMGT reference sequences. For a sequence to be retained, a match of at least six nucleotides to both a V gene segment and a J gene segment was required. A rearrangement counted as productive if the CDR3 had no stop codons and remained in frame with V and J, and every other rearrangement counted as non-productive. Following IMGT convention, CDR3 was defined as the stretch from the second conserved V-encoded cysteine to the conserved J-encoded phenylalanine. The earlier analysis of approximately 590 of the donors excluded any sequence lacking an unambiguous match to a single V gene segment. An earlier analysis of a few hundred of the donors called V segments functional above 56.7% productive rearrangements and segregating when the between-donor standard deviation exceeded 5%. A statistical classification framework was developed to diagnose cytomegalovirus status using the catalog of TCR beta chain sequences. In a later analysis, V and J genes were assigned by comparing TCR nucleotide sequences against IMGT/GENE-DB human TR gene sequences. In a later analysis, CDR3 sequences and most-parsimonious VDJ recombination scenarios were assigned using the TCRdist pipeline. In a later analysis, each TCR beta chain was defined by its CDR3 amino acid sequence together with its V-gene family, and reads without a unique V-gene family were excluded. In a later analysis, a few hundred highly shared, low-generation-probability nucleotide sequences were removed to address suspected cross-contamination and a sequencing artifact. In a later analysis, a clonal expansion index was calculated for each public chain from normalized within-repertoire ranks of inferred template counts. In a later analysis, generation probabilities were computed using a VDJ recombination model fitted to out-of-frame rearrangements, and the results were checked against IGoR. A later analysis scored TCR-TCR, TCR-HLA and TCR-CMV co-occurrence with hypergeometric tests, applying a repertoire-size bias correction to TCR pairs. A later analysis estimated false discovery rates by permuting HLA or CMV assignments 20 times. In a later analysis, co-occurring TCRs were grouped using DBSCAN, with TCRdist sequence similarity added in when clustering inside HLA-allele-positive subsets. Co-occurrence clustering excluded repertoires with fewer than 30,000 or more than 120,000 public chains, plus five with anomalous nucleotide sharing. TCRdb took this table from immuneACCESS and kept in-frame rearrangements with V and J called. Such tables lack part of the clones; where checked against another copy, unresolved V genes explain under half of the gap, and the rest is unexplained. V and J calls and clone size are copied from that table; D and trimming were computed from the DNA. In all, the sample holds about 130,000 clones, and roughly three quarters of those were seen once. Jointly, the top ten make up approximately 1.7% of the sample.

In total, more than 500 healthy bone marrow donors made up the cohort. At the time of sampling, every cohort member was nominally healthy, though immune exposures that went unrecorded were likely present. The donor tested CMV seronegative, placing the donor among the 350 or so seronegative members of the cohort. A peripheral blood sample was provided by each donor, and peripheral blood mononuclear cells were used for TCR beta sequencing. Genomic DNA extraction from the blood cell samples was performed with the Qiagen DNeasy Blood Extraction Kit. Concerning this clone: Its antigen has not been determined. Base qualities were left out, and no much larger clone turns up one base away.

The germline V gene (reference sequence) gives CDR1 as MNHEY and CDR2 as SMNVEV. V and J are trimmed by 5 bases and 2 bases, and the gene matches miss 7 bases of the junction. From cysteine to phenylalanine, the CDR3 is 16 amino acids long. The sequence is cut down to CDR3 DNA, 48 bases in frame from base 1. The sequencing input was PBMCs. The chain couples TRBV27 to TRBJ2-3; 10 middle bases align to TRBD2. This clonotype was sampled from a middle-aged woman in good health and CMV-seronegative. The CDR3 here reads CASSPRTSGATDTQYF. Read as DNA, the sequence is TGTGCCAGCAGTCCCCGGACTAGCGGAGCCACAGATACGCAGTATTTT.